The 28 T cell receptor beta chains below were found in one sample sequenced in a study of blood T cell repertoires in COVID-19. The data were produced by immunoSEQ multiplex PCR, yet TCRdb's version contains in-frame clones alone and is incomplete. The sample includes about 140,000 clones, around nine tenths of them seen just once. Sequencing used peripheral blood. These receptor sequences come from a human donor in a cohort sampled during active COVID-19.

The chain links TRBV28 to TRBJ1-5; TRBD1 is a possible D gene (5 bases). In germline, CDR1 is MDHEN, CDR2 SYDVKM. CDR3 size: 16 residues. With 3 bases removed from V and 2 bases from J, the gap between germline ends came to 14 bases. The CDR3 DNA follows: TGTGCCAGCAGTTTTTCCAGACGGGGGGGCAATCAGCCCCAGCATTTT. It is translated as CASSFSRRGGNQPQHF. The variable domain in full, with the rest retrieved from reference TRBV28 and TRBJ1-5, is DVKVTQSSRYLVKRTGEKVFLECVQDMDHENMFWYRQDPGLGLRLIYFSYDVKMKEKGDIPEGYSVSREKKERFSLILESASTNQTSMYLCASSFSRRGGNQPQHFGDGTRLSIL.

This rearrangement joins TRBV6-1 to TRBJ1-5; D is unresolved. Trimming left V 2 bases short and J 0 bases short, with 8 bases between. Germline V CDR1 and CDR2: MNHNS, SASEGT. The CDR3 has 15 residues. CDR3 in amino acids: CASSEWAPSNQPQHF. CDR3 coding DNA: TGTGCCAGCAGTGAATGGGCACCTAGCAATCAGCCCCAGCATTTT.

The rearrangement uses TRBV12-3 or TRBV12-4 and TRBJ2-7; 7 bases line up with TRBD1. CDR3 length: 12 residues. Unmatched junction bases numbered 1, after V lost 5 bases and J lost 3 bases. The CDR3 nucleotides read TGTGCCAGCAGTAACAGGGGCTACGAGCAGTACTTC. As protein: CASSNRGYEQYF.

A single count supports this clone. The chain recombines TRBV28 with TRBJ1-1, with 7 bases that match TRBD1. The CDR3 length is 14 residues. Trimming cost V 5 bases and J 1 base; bases outside gene matches: 4. Looked up from germline, CDR1 is MDHEN and CDR2 is SYDVKM. The CDR3 loop reads CASSPGTANTEAFF. As DNA, the CDR3 is TGTGCCAGCAGTCCAGGGACAGCGAACACTGAAGCTTTCTTT.

CDR3 sequence: CASSEQGTTGELFF. The CDR3 region has the DNA TGCGCCAGCAGCGAACAGGGGACCACCGGGGAGCTGTTTTTT. The chain employs TRBV5-1 and TRBJ2-2, with 7 nucleotides matching TRBD1. J lost 4 bases, V lost 4 bases, and 4 bases had no gene match. The CDR3 loop spans 14 amino acids. Per germline, CDR1 SGHRS and CDR2 YFSETQ.

The gene calls are TRBV7-9 and TRBJ2-7; maybe TRBD1 (6 bases). Trimming left V 5 bases short and J 6 bases short, with 11 bases between. This CDR3 comprises 12 residues. CDR1 and CDR2 from the germline V gene are SEHNR and FQNEAQ (reference sequence). Here the CDR3 DNA reads TGTGCCAGCAGCATTCAGGGGAGCGAGCAGTACTTC. It codes for CASSIQGSEQYF.

The chain links TRBV4-1 to TRBJ2-7; D remains ambiguous. The V gene's germline CDR1 is MGHRA and CDR2 YSYEKL. The V and J ends lost 6 bases and 7 bases respectively, with 13 bases between them. This CDR3 has 12 amino acids. CDR3 loop: CASRSFGQEQYF. For the CDR3, the DNA is TGCGCCAGCAGATCTTTTGGTCAGGAGCAGTACTTC.

This sequence joins TRBV28 and TRBJ1-3; 8 bases align to TRBD1. The CDR3 consists of 14 residues. After removal of 8 bases from V and 2 bases from J, the junction contained 5 bases not matched to a gene. Germline V gene lookup returns CDR1 MDHEN and CDR2 SYDVKM. The CDR3 protein is CASRTGRTGNTIYF. The CDR3 DNA follows: TGTGCCAGCCGGACAGGGAGGACTGGAAACACCATATATTTT.

This clone showed up many times. The chain has TRBV2 and TRBJ2-7, with 12 nucleotides matching TRBD2. The CDR3 has 15 residues. Per germline, CDR1 SNHLY and CDR2 FYNNEI. Germline trimming cut 3 bases from V and 4 bases from J; bases unmatched to any gene: 4. CDR3 in DNA: TGTGCCAGCAGTGACCTAGCGGGGGGGTTGTACGAGCAGTACTTC. Encoded protein: CASSDLAGGLYEQYF.

The V gene is TRBV6-2 or TRBV6-3, the J gene TRBJ2-3; 8 nucleotides agree with TRBD2. This CDR3 region has 15 residues. Germline lookup yields CDR1 MNHEY and CDR2 SVGEGT. The ends lost 6 bases at V and 4 bases at J; junction bases unmatched: 9. CDR3 amino acids: CASSPRSGGSDTQYF. The CDR3 DNA reads as TGTGCCAGCAGCCCCAGGAGCGGGGGATCAGATACGCAGTATTTT.

This clone was detected only once. The chain carries TRBV7-9 and TRBJ2-7, with 16 bases matching TRBD2. The CDR3 contains 17 residues. The V and J ends lost 3 bases and 2 bases, in that order; junction bases with no gene match: 4. Germline-derived CDR1 and CDR2 are SEHNR and FQNEAQ (reference sequence). The CDR3 DNA reads as TGTGCCAGCAGCTTGGGACTAGCGGGAGGGCATCCCTACGAGCAGTACTTC. It specifies CASSLGLAGGHPYEQYF. Full variable domain (outside the CDR3, taken from reference TRBV7-9 and TRBJ2-7): DTGVSQNPRHKITKRGQNVTFRCDPISEHNRLYWYRQTLGQGPEFLTYFQNEAQLEKSRLLSDRFSAERPKGSFSTLEIQRTEQGDSAMYLCASSLGLAGGHPYEQYFGPGTRLTVT.

The J gene is TRBJ1-6, the V gene TRBV5-4, with 8 bases identical to TRBD1. The germline V gene encodes CDR1 SGHNT and CDR2 YYREEE (reference sequence). J was trimmed by 6 bases and V by 0 bases; bases with no gene match: 5. This CDR3 has 16 amino acids. Written as DNA, the CDR3 is TGTGCCAGCAGCTTGGCCAGGGGGCGCGGTAATTCACCCCTCCACTTT. Encoded protein: CASSLARGRGNSPLHF.

The chain couples TRBV7-3 to TRBJ2-1, with TRBD1 identical over 7 bases. The CDR3 length is 14 residues. The V and J ends lost 9 bases and 7 bases, in that order; junction bases with no gene match: 12. CDR1 SGHTA and CDR2 FQGTGA come from the germline V gene. The CDR3 reads CARRGLPLGNEQFF. CDR3 coding DNA: TGTGCCAGAAGGGGGCTACCTCTTGGTAATGAGCAGTTCTTC.

This clone has just one count. The CDR3 is CASSQGDRQGAGGYTF. The CDR3 bases are TGCGCCAGCAGCCAGGGCGATAGACAGGGGGCTGGGGGCTACACCTTC. This chain links TRBV4-1 with TRBJ1-2, with 10 bases aligning to TRBD1. The ends lost 3 bases at V and 8 bases at J; junction bases unmatched: 12. The germline gives CDR1 MGHRA, CDR2 YSYEKL. The CDR3 runs 16 residues.

This sequence joins TRBV30 and TRBJ1-1, with 7 bases lining up with TRBD1. Germline V CDR1 and CDR2: GTSNPN, SVGIG (reference sequence). The V gene end was trimmed by 3 bases and the J gene end by 3 bases; junction bases not matched to a gene: 10. The CDR3 contains 15 residues. CDR3 in amino acids: CAWSGRGGAYTEAFF. CDR3 nucleotide sequence: TGTGCCTGGAGCGGTCGAGGGGGCGCTTACACTGAAGCTTTCTTT.

This chain uses TRBV23-1 with TRBJ2-3; 14 positions match TRBD2. TRBV23-1 is known as an ORF, though its function is uncertain. The length of the CDR3 is 18 residues. V lost 2 bases to trimming and J lost 1 base; unmatched junction nucleotides: 5. This CDR3 reads CASSQRTSGRICTDTQYF. The CDR3 DNA reads TGCGCCAGCAGTCAACGGACTAGCGGGAGGATTTGCACAGATACGCAGTATTTT.

This chain links TRBV3-1 (or the pseudogene TRBV3-2) with TRBJ2-1; the D gene is possibly TRBD2 (7 bases). This CDR3 is 16 amino acids long. Germline lookup yields CDR1 LGHDT and CDR2 YNNKEL (reference sequence). Trimming cost V 4 bases and J 7 bases, with 20 bases left between them. In DNA form, the CDR3 reads TGTGCCAGCAGCCTCTTGTGGGGGGGGCTCCAAAATGAGCAGTTCTTC. Residues: CASSLLWGGLQNEQFF.

The gene calls are TRBV19 and TRBJ2-1, with 11 bases matching TRBD2. Unmatched junction bases numbered 18, after V lost 1 base and J lost 4 bases. The length of the CDR3 is 21 residues. Germline V gene sequence: CDR1 LNHDA, CDR2 SQIVND (reference sequence). The CDR3 loop is CASSIGRSGGAAKARYNEQFF. CDR3 nucleotide sequence: TGTGCCAGTAGTATAGGCCGTAGCGGGGGGGCCGCAAAGGCGAGATACAATGAGCAGTTCTTC.

The V gene is TRBV4-1, the J gene TRBJ2-7; no clear D. The germline CDR1 and CDR2 sequences are MGHRA and YSYEKL. The CDR3 extends over 15 amino acids. V was pared by 1 base and J by 0 bases, with 10 bases between. CDR3 loop: CASSQVQALSYEQYF. The CDR3 coding sequence is TGCGCCAGCAGCCAAGTTCAGGCGCTCTCCTACGAGCAGTACTTC.

The chain employs TRBV14 and TRBJ2-1, with 7 bases aligning to TRBD2. Germline values: CDR1 SGHDN, CDR2 FVKESK. CDR3 length equals 15 residues. The trim removed 5 bases at V and 6 bases at J, leaving 10 bases unmatched. The DNA for the CDR3 is TGTGCCAGCAGCGCGGGGGAGGGCCGGGTCAATGAGCAGTTCTTC. The encoded protein is CASSAGEGRVNEQFF.

The chain links TRBV24-1 to TRBJ2-2, with D unresolved. V was pared by 5 bases and J by 1 base, with 4 bases between. From germline, CDR1 is KGHDR and CDR2 SFDVKD. The length of the CDR3 is 13 residues. The CDR3 protein is CATSAKNTGELFF. The CDR3 DNA is TGTGCCACCAGTGCTAAGAACACCGGGGAGCTGTTTTTT.

The count of this clone is one. CDR3: CASISGSGETQYF. In DNA, the CDR3 is TGTGCCAGTATTAGCGGGAGCGGGGAGACCCAGTACTTC. V gene TRBV7-9 combines with J gene TRBJ2-5; 9 bases agree with TRBD2. With V trimmed by 9 bases and J by 5 bases, 7 bases remained unmatched. Germline lookup yields CDR1 SEHNR and CDR2 FQNEAQ (reference sequence). The length of the CDR3 is 13 residues.

This sequence joins TRBV9 and TRBJ2-3, with D perhaps matching TRBD2 (6 bases). The germline V gene has CDR1 SGDLS and CDR2 YYNGEE. V was clipped by 4 bases and J by 2 bases, with 17 bases between them. The CDR3 contains 16 residues. CDR3 bases: TGTGCCAGCAGCCCCTATCGGGACTCATACACAGATACGCAGTATTTT. Translated: CASSPYRDSYTDTQYF.

The V and J genes are TRBV7-8 and TRBJ1-1; D call uncertain. The V end lost 1 base, the J end lost 1 base, and 4 bases lay between the germline ends. The length of the CDR3 is 13 residues. Germline assignment: CDR1 SGHVS and CDR2 FQNEAQ. The CDR3 here is CASSLGENTEAFF. The CDR3 nucleotides are TGTGCCAGCAGCTTAGGAGAGAACACTGAAGCTTTCTTT.

Remarks on this clone: At one end the junction does not follow the germline gene, possibly because of a read error. The chain uses TRBV28 and TRBJ1-2, with a tentative D call TRBD1 (5 bases). Germline V lookup: CDR1 MDHEN, CDR2 SYDVKM. The CDR3 is 11 amino acids. The CDR3 region has the DNA TGTGCCAGCAGTTCCCCCAGACAGTCTAGATTC. Its translation is CASSSPRQSRF.

The CDR3 nucleotides read TGTGCCAGCAGCTTGCAGCTAGGCTCTGGAAACACCATATATTTT. This codes for CASSLQLGSGNTIYF. This chain links TRBV7-8 with TRBJ1-3, with no clear D. CDR1 and CDR2 from the germline V gene are SGHVS and FQNEAQ. V lost 3 bases and J lost 0, with 9 bases in between. The CDR3 consists of 15 residues.

The V gene is TRBV6-2 or TRBV6-3, the J gene TRBJ1-1, with D hard to call. The V gene's germline CDR1 is MNHEY and CDR2 SVGEGT. The CDR3 extends over 12 amino acids. V was clipped by 3 bases and J by 5 bases, with 7 bases between them. CDR3 sequence (DNA): TGTGCCAGCAGTTATCGCCGGACTGAAGCTTTCTTT. This codes for CASSYRRTEAFF.

V is TRBV9 and J is TRBJ2-5, with D possibly being TRBD2 (6 bases). The CDR3 is 14 amino acids. In germline, CDR1 is SGDLS, CDR2 YYNGEE. With 2 bases removed from V and 2 bases from J, the gap between germline ends came to 10 bases. CDR3 DNA sequence: TGTGCCAGCAGCGTCGGGGGAACACAAGAGACCCAGTACTTC. It codes for CASSVGGTQETQYF.